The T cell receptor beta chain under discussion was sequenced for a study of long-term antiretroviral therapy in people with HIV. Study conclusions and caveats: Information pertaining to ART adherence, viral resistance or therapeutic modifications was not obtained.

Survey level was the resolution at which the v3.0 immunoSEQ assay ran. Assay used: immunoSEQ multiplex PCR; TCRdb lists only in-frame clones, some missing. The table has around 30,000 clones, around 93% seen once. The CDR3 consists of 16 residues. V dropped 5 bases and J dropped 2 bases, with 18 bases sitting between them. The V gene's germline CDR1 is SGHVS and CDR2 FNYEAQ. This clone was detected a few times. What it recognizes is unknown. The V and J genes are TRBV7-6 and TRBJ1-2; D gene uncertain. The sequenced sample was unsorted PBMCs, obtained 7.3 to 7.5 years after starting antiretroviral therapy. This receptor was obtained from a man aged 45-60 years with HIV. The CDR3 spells CASSPQLGLANYGYTF. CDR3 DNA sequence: TGTGCCAGCAGCCCGCAGCTAGGACTCGCGAACTATGGCTACACCTTC.